These 17 T cell receptor beta chains were sequenced from one sample in a study of blood T cell repertoires in COVID-19. Data came from immunoSEQ multiplex PCR; TCRdb stores just in-frame clones and leaves some out. The data contain some 110,000 clones, about four fifths of them singletons. Specimen: PBMCs or T cells enriched from blood (not recorded which). The origin of the receptors is a young woman who had recovered from COVID-19.

This rearrangement joins TRBV21-1 to TRBJ2-4; the D call of TRBD1 is as the table states it, not checked on the DNA. TRBV21-1 is tagged as a pseudogene. CDR3 length equals 14 residues. Here the CDR3 reads CASSKTGSGDIQYF. CDR3 nucleotide sequence: TGTGCCAGCAGCAAAACAGGGTCCGGGGACATTCAGTACTTC.

The CDR3 DNA follows: TGTGCCAGCGAGGTATACTATGGCTACACCTTC. Protein: CASEVYYGYTF. V is TRBV6-5 and J is TRBJ1-2; no clear D gene. CDR1 and CDR2 from the germline V gene are MNHEY and SVGAGI. With 8 bases removed from V and 3 bases from J, the gap between germline ends came to 7 bases. This CDR3 is 11 amino acids long.

The chain recombines TRBV6-2 or TRBV6-3 with TRBJ2-7; D is perhaps TRBD2 (6 bases). The CDR3 consists of 16 residues. The V gene lost 5 bases and the J gene lost 1 base, with 18 bases spanning the gap. Germline assignment: CDR1 MNHEY and CDR2 SVGEGT. The CDR3 is CASSPLRDSGSYEQYF. The CDR3 nucleotides read TGTGCCAGCAGTCCCCTCCGGGACTCCGGTTCCTACGAGCAGTACTTC.

This chain connects TRBV28 to TRBJ2-1, with 8 bases matching TRBD1. J gave up 8 bases and V 3 bases, and 15 bases lay outside the gene matches. The germline gives CDR1 MDHEN, CDR2 SYDVKM. This CDR3 is built from 17 residues. The CDR3 spells CASSFPLTDRGSHEQFF. The CDR3 nucleotides read TGTGCCAGCAGTTTTCCCCTAACCGACAGGGGTTCCCATGAGCAGTTCTTC. The full variable domain, in which reference TRBV28 and TRBJ2-1 provide the parts outside the CDR3, is DVKVTQSSRYLVKRTGEKVFLECVQDMDHENMFWYRQDPGLGLRLIYFSYDVKMKEKGDIPEGYSVSREKKERFSLILESASTNQTSMYLCASSFPLTDRGSHEQFFGPGTRLTVL.

The genes are TRBV12-3 or TRBV12-4 and TRBJ1-1; D is uncertain. V was pared by 2 bases and J by 11 bases, with 12 bases between. The CDR3 spans 12 residues. CDR3 protein: CASSLPPSGAFF. CDR3 DNA sequence: TGTGCCAGCAGTTTACCCCCCTCGGGGGCTTTCTTT.

The V gene is TRBV4-2, the J gene TRBJ1-5; TRBD1 matches at 11 bases. Trimming took 3 bases from V and 5 from J; bases not matched to a gene: 3. The CDR3 has 15 amino acids. CDR1 is LGHNA and CDR2 is YNFKEQ in the germline V gene. CDR3 amino acids: CASSQDRGPHQPQHF. CDR3 sequence (DNA): TGTGCCAGCAGCCAGGACAGGGGGCCTCATCAGCCCCAGCATTTT.

This clone was counted between two and nine times. The rearrangement uses TRBV4-3 and TRBJ1-2; TRBD1 agrees at 12 bases. Unmatched junction bases numbered 6, after V lost 5 bases and J lost 8 bases. The CDR3 loop spans 14 amino acids. In germline, CDR1 is LGHNA, CDR2 YSLEER. The CDR3 loop reads CASSGTGGAYGYTF. The CDR3 DNA reads TGCGCCAGCAGCGGGACAGGGGGCGCGTACGGCTACACCTTC.

This chain joins TRBV7-3 and TRBJ2-3; 9 bases align to TRBD1. V shed 4 bases, J shed 4 bases, and the junction held 9 bases outside the gene matches. The germline V gene has CDR1 SGHTA and CDR2 FQGTGA. The CDR3 is made up of 16 amino acids. CDR3 sequence (DNA): TGTGCCAGCAGCTCCTTACCGGGACAGGGAGCAGATACGCAGTATTTT. Translating gives CASSSLPGQGADTQYF.

The chain recombines TRBV6-6 with TRBJ2-5, with 9 bases aligning to TRBD1. The junction had 5 bases not matched to a gene; V was cut back by 5 bases and J by 4 bases. The CDR3 length is 14 residues. Germline V gene lookup returns CDR1 MNHNY and CDR2 SVGAGI (reference sequence). The CDR3 here is CASSNTGGAETQYF. CDR3 in DNA: TGTGCCAGCAGTAATACAGGGGGCGCAGAGACCCAGTACTTC.

V and J are TRBV7-2 and TRBJ2-3; 8 bases agree with TRBD2. CDR1 is SGHTA, CDR2 FQGNSA, per germline. CDR3 length equals 16 residues. Trimming cost V 6 bases and J 3 bases; bases outside gene matches: 11. The DNA of the CDR3 is TGTGCCAGCAGTGGGACCCGCGGGAGGCGGACAGATACGCAGTATTTT. Protein: CASSGTRGRRTDTQYF.

This clone was recorded a few times. The chain couples TRBV7-2 to TRBJ2-7, with a tentative D call TRBD2 (5 bases). V lost 1 base, J lost 3 bases, and 7 bases lay in between. CDR3 length: 13 residues. Germline CDR1 and CDR2: SGHTA and FQGNSA. Written as DNA, the CDR3 is TGTGCCAGCAGCTTAGAACTAGTCTACGAGCAGTACTTC. Encoded protein: CASSLELVYEQYF.

The chain is built from TRBV9 and TRBJ2-7; 9 nucleotides agree with TRBD2. Germline CDR1 and CDR2: SGDLS and YYNGEE. CDR3 length equals 15 residues. V trimming: 4 bases; J trimming: 7 bases; junction bases outside the gene matches: 12. CDR3 protein: CASSQGTSRPLEQYF. The CDR3 coding sequence is TGTGCCAGCAGCCAAGGGACTAGCAGACCCCTTGAGCAGTACTTC.

CDR3 amino acids: CASSHRTGRYGYTF. The CDR3 DNA reads TGCGCCAGCAGCCATAGGACAGGGCGGTATGGCTACACCTTC. This chain joins TRBV4-3 and TRBJ1-2, with 8 bases fitting TRBD1. The ends lost 3 bases at V and 5 bases at J; junction bases unmatched: 5. Germline-derived CDR1 and CDR2 are LGHNA and YSLEER. The CDR3 has 14 amino acids.

The rearrangement links TRBV6-2 or TRBV6-3 to TRBJ2-2; possibly TRBD2 for D (6 bases). V gave up 6 bases and J gave up 6 bases, with 20 bases separating them. The CDR3 loop spans 16 amino acids. Per germline, CDR1 MNHEY and CDR2 SVGEGT. CDR3 coding DNA: TGTGCCAGCAGCCAGAACCGGGGGAAATCGGCCGGGGAGCTGTTTTTT. Its translation: CASSQNRGKSAGELFF.

The chain carries TRBV6-7 and TRBJ2-3; 7 bases align to TRBD2. TRBV6-7 is an ORF, with its function uncertain. V was clipped by 6 bases and J by 4 bases; unmatched bases: 10. The CDR3 spans 15 residues. DNA for the CDR3: TGTGCCAGCAGAACGAGGCGGGAGCGCGCAGATACGCAGTATTTT. Translated: CASRTRRERADTQYF.

The V call is TRBV20-1, the J call TRBJ2-1; D unresolved. The CDR3 length is 14 residues. Germline V gene lookup returns CDR1 DFQATT and CDR2 SNEGSKA (reference sequence). V was trimmed by 3 bases and J by 3 bases, leaving 12 bases between them. CDR3 in amino acids: CSASARPGYNEQFF. Here the CDR3 DNA reads TGCAGTGCTAGTGCCCGACCGGGCTACAATGAGCAGTTCTTC.

The chain has TRBV9 and TRBJ2-2, with D perhaps TRBD2 (5 bases). This CDR3 has 15 amino acids. V was trimmed by 0 bases and J by 3 bases, leaving 9 bases between them. CDR1 and CDR2 from the germline V gene are SGDLS and YYNGEE. The CDR3 reads CASSVGGLDTGELFF. In nucleotides, the CDR3 is TGTGCCAGCAGCGTAGGAGGACTGGACACCGGGGAGCTGTTTTTT. The full variable domain, completed using reference TRBV9 and TRBJ2-2, is DSGVTQTPKHLITATGQRVTLRCSPRSGDLSVYWYQQSLDQGLQFLIQYYNGEERAKGNILERFSAQQFPDLHSELNLSSLELGDSALYFCASSVGGLDTGELFFGEGSRLTVL.